These 26 T cell receptor beta chains were all obtained from the same sample, sequenced in a study of shared clonotypes between healthy human individuals. Only in-frame clones appear in the TCRdb table, and some are missing; sequencing was by immunoSEQ multiplex PCR. The table records roughly 1,000,000 clones, 75% to 80% of them present only once. The sequenced sample consisted of memory CD4+ T cells from PBMCs. Subset denoted: CD45RA-negative fraction. The receptors derive from a young man in good health. Some clones in this sample may be carry-over from other donors' samples.

The rearrangement joins TRBV5-4 to TRBJ1-1; D perhaps matches TRBD1 (6 bases). Germline CDR1 is SGHNT and CDR2 is YYREEE (reference sequence). The V end was cut by 3 bases, the J end by 1 base, with 13 bases between. This CDR3 has 15 residues. CDR3 bases: TGTGCCAGCAGCTCAAAGGACAGAACGAACACTGAAGCTTTCTTT. Translated: CASSSKDRTNTEAFF.

The rearrangement joins TRBV28 to TRBJ2-7; TRBD1 matches at 8 bases. V dropped 6 bases and J dropped 7; count of bases not matched to a gene: 14. This CDR3 comprises 15 residues. Germline CDR1 and CDR2: MDHEN and SYDVKM. The CDR3 protein is CASSGGGGRGREQYF. The CDR3 region has the DNA TGTGCCAGCAGCGGGGGCGGTGGCAGGGGGCGGGAGCAGTACTTC. The full variable domain, in which reference TRBV28 and TRBJ2-7 provide the parts outside the CDR3, is DVKVTQSSRYLVKRTGEKVFLECVQDMDHENMFWYRQDPGLGLRLIYFSYDVKMKEKGDIPEGYSVSREKKERFSLILESASTNQTSMYLCASSGGGGRGREQYFGPGTRLTVT.

Many counts were recorded for this clone. The chain links TRBV7-3 to TRBJ2-1; 10 bases agree with TRBD2. This CDR3 spans 14 amino acids. Germline V gene lookup returns CDR1 SGHTA and CDR2 FQGTGA. Unmatched junction bases numbered 1, after V lost 2 bases and J lost 6 bases. The CDR3 is CASSLGTSANEQFF. Written as DNA, the CDR3 is TGTGCCAGCAGCTTAGGGACTAGCGCCAATGAGCAGTTCTTC.

This chain links TRBV9 with TRBJ1-3; D unclear. Deletions cut 4 bases from V and 4 bases from J, with 9 bases between. Per germline, CDR1 SGDLS and CDR2 YYNGEE. There are 13 residues in the CDR3. The CDR3 region has the DNA TGTGCCAGCAGCACAAGAGGAGGAAACACCATATATTTT. Amino acids: CASSTRGGNTIYF.

V and J are TRBV27 and TRBJ2-5; D perhaps matches TRBD1 (6 bases). The CDR3 is 16 amino acids. Germline CDR1 MNHEY, CDR2 SMNVEV (reference sequence). V was shortened by 3 bases and J by 1 base, with 15 bases between the two germline ends. DNA of the CDR3: TGTGCCAGCAGTTTCAAGTACAGGGCCCCCCAAGAGACCCAGTACTTC. It encodes CASSFKYRAPQETQYF.

The genes are TRBV5-1 and TRBJ2-7; TRBD2 aligns across 13 bases. The V and J ends lost 4 bases and 6 bases, in that order; junction bases with no gene match: 7. The CDR3 sequence is 15 residues long. Germline V CDR1 and CDR2: SGHRS, YFSETQ. This chain's CDR3 is CASSVGLAGVGEQYF. The CDR3 region has the DNA TGCGCCAGCAGCGTAGGACTAGCGGGAGTCGGCGAGCAGTACTTC.

The gene calls are TRBV2 and TRBJ2-7, with unresolved D. Germline CDR1 and CDR2: SNHLY and FYNNEI. This CDR3 spans 16 amino acids. The V end was cut by 5 bases, the J end by 0 bases, with 17 bases between. The CDR3 loop reads CASSHYQTWSSYEQYF. The CDR3 coding sequence is TGTGCCAGCAGTCATTACCAGACTTGGTCCTCCTACGAGCAGTACTTC.

The chain links TRBV2 to TRBJ2-7; 10 nucleotides align to TRBD2. Germline V gene sequence: CDR1 SNHLY, CDR2 FYNNEI. CDR3 length equals 14 residues. The junction had 8 bases not matched to a gene; V was cut back by 8 bases and J by 4 bases. The CDR3 sequence: CASERVAGGYEQYF. The DNA for the CDR3 is TGTGCCAGCGAGAGGGTAGCGGGAGGTTACGAGCAGTACTTC.

The J gene is TRBJ1-2, the V gene TRBV6-1; D gene ambiguous. Deletions cut 2 bases from V and 7 bases from J, with 2 bases between. The germline gives CDR1 MNHNS, CDR2 SASEGT. This CDR3 has 10 amino acids. CDR3 region: CASSEFGYTF. In DNA form, the CDR3 reads TGTGCCAGCAGTGAATTTGGCTACACCTTC.

The chain uses TRBV7-8 and TRBJ1-4, with TRBD1 identical over 7 bases. Per germline, CDR1 SGHVS and CDR2 FQNEAQ. This CDR3 is built from 14 residues. V gave up 4 bases and J gave up 5 bases; unmatched junction bases: 4. The CDR3 DNA reads TGTGCCAGCAGCTGGGGACAGCCAAATGAAAAACTGTTTTTT. Residues: CASSWGQPNEKLFF.

This clone came up once. This chain joins TRBV11-2 and TRBJ2-2; no definite D call. V shed 3 bases and J shed 6 bases, with 8 bases lying between them. There are 13 residues in the CDR3. The germline V gene has CDR1 SGHAT and CDR2 FQNNGV. For the CDR3, the DNA is TGTGCCAGCAGCTTGGTCCCTCCCGGGGAGCTGTTTTTT. Its translation is CASSLVPPGELFF. The full variable domain, its missing parts supplied by reference TRBV11-2 and TRBJ2-2, is EAGVAQSPRYKIIEKRQSVAFWCNPISGHATLYWYQQILGQGPKLLIQFQNNGVVDDSQLPKDRFSAERLKGVDSTLKIQPAKLEDSAVYLCASSLVPPGELFFGEGSRLTVL.

About this clone: The same CDR3 arises from other DNA sequences in this sample as well. The chain couples TRBV10-3 to TRBJ2-5; no clear D gene. The CDR3 extends over 14 amino acids. Trimming removed 0 bases from V and 5 bases from J, with 10 bases in between. In germline, CDR1 is ENHRY, CDR2 SYGVKD. The CDR3 DNA follows: TGTGCCATCAGTGAGTCGACTGGTGTGGAGACCCAGTACTTC. Amino acids: CAISESTGVETQYF.

This clone was counted ten times or more. The chain employs TRBV6-5 and TRBJ2-5; D might be TRBD1 (5 bases). CDR3 length equals 13 residues. From germline, CDR1 is MNHEY and CDR2 SVGAGI. V was shortened by 6 bases and J by 0 bases, with 8 bases between the two germline ends. The CDR3 sequence: CASSLQDQETQYF. CDR3 nucleotides: TGTGCCAGCAGCCTACAGGACCAAGAGACCCAGTACTTC.

V and J are TRBV28 and TRBJ1-2, with 9 bases matching TRBD1. The CDR3 spans 15 residues. From germline, CDR1 is MDHEN and CDR2 SYDVKM. The V and J ends lost 5 bases and 7 bases, in that order; junction bases with no gene match: 11. DNA of the CDR3: TGTGCCAGCAGTACCCTGACAGGGGGAAGTAGTGGCTACACCTTC. Translation gives CASSTLTGGSSGYTF.

The chain links TRBV6-5 to TRBJ2-1; the D is unclear. Germline values: CDR1 MNHEY, CDR2 SVGAGI. The germline V and J ends were trimmed by 6 bases and 0 bases, with 12 bases remaining between them. The CDR3 runs to 15 residues. CDR3 DNA: TGTGCCAGCAGGTACAGCCCCAGCTCCTACAATGAGCAGTTCTTC. Translation: CASRYSPSSYNEQFF.

The chain carries TRBV6-5 and TRBJ1-1, with a possible D match to TRBD1 (6 bases). The CDR3 has 13 residues. CDR1 is MNHEY and CDR2 is SVGAGI in the germline V gene. Trimming took off 6 bases at V and 4 bases at J, with 12 bases between the two ends. CDR3 protein: CASSSDRSTEAFF. CDR3 nucleotide sequence: TGTGCCAGCAGCTCCGACAGGAGCACTGAAGCTTTCTTT.

This chain links TRBV5-1 with TRBJ2-2, with no clear D. This CDR3 has 12 amino acids. Germline V lookup: CDR1 SGHRS, CDR2 YFSETQ. V lost 2 bases to trimming and J lost 6 bases, with 5 bases between them. The CDR3 DNA reads TGCGCCAGCAGCTTCCTCCCCGGGGAGCTGTTTTTT. This encodes CASSFLPGELFF.

V is TRBV28 and J is TRBJ2-7; 11 positions agree with TRBD1. The CDR3 length is 17 residues. Germline V lookup: CDR1 MDHEN, CDR2 SYDVKM. With V trimmed by 6 bases and J by 5 bases, 15 bases remained unmatched. The CDR3 DNA sequence: TGTGCCAGCAGACCATCCTCGAGGGACAGGGGGGTAGACGAGCAGTACTTC. Protein sequence: CASRPSSRDRGVDEQYF.

The chain links TRBV7-6 to TRBJ2-3; D not certain. The CDR3 totals 12 residues. V was shortened by 5 bases and J by 7 bases, with 10 bases between the two germline ends. CDR1 is SGHVS, CDR2 FNYEAQ, per germline. In DNA, the CDR3 is TGTGCCAGCAGCAAGGACGTTTATACGCAGTATTTT. This translates into CASSKDVYTQYF.

The gene calls are TRBV6-5 and TRBJ2-7, with D tentatively TRBD1 (6 bases). With 7 bases removed from V and 3 bases from J, the gap between germline ends came to 16 bases. The CDR3 runs 14 residues. In germline, CDR1 is MNHEY, CDR2 SVGAGI. The CDR3 DNA reads TGTGCCAGCAAGTGGACATCCAGGGGCTACGAGCAGTACTTC. It translates to CASKWTSRGYEQYF.

In its sample, this clone was seen a few times. DNA of the CDR3: TGTGCCAGCAGTCTTACTAGCGGGCTCTCCTACGAGCAGTACTTC. This translates into CASSLTSGLSYEQYF. This chain links TRBV6-5 with TRBJ2-7; TRBD2 matches 9 bases. V shed 5 bases, J shed 0 bases, and the junction held 5 bases outside the gene matches. There are 15 residues in the CDR3. Germline V gives CDR1 MNHEY, CDR2 SVGAGI.

The V and J genes are TRBV12-5 and TRBJ2-3; 7 nucleotides match TRBD1. Germline CDR1 and CDR2: LGHNT and FRNRAP. The CDR3 sequence is 15 residues long. The ends lost 6 bases at V and 0 bases at J; junction bases unmatched: 6. The CDR3 DNA reads as TGTGCTAGTGGCTCCGGGGACAGTAGCACAGATACGCAGTATTTT. This encodes CASGSGDSSTDTQYF. The whole variable domain, filled in from reference TRBV12-5 and TRBJ2-3, reads DARVTQTPRHKVTEMGQEVTMRCQPILGHNTVFWYRQTMMQGLELLAYFRNRAPLDDSGMPKDRFSAEMPDATLATLKIQPSEPRDSAVYFCASGSGDSSTDTQYFGPGTRLTVL.

The chain links TRBV30 to TRBJ2-5, with 7 bases fitting TRBD1. This CDR3 has 13 residues. V gave up 1 base and J gave up 1 base; unmatched junction bases: 0. CDR1 and CDR2 (germline): GTSNPN, SVGIG (reference sequence). This chain's CDR3 is CAWSGDSQETQYF. Written as DNA, the CDR3 is TGTGCCTGGAGTGGGGACAGCCAAGAGACCCAGTACTTC.

V gene TRBV29-1 combines with J gene TRBJ2-2; TRBD1 might be the D (5 bases). Germline V gene data show CDR1 as SQVTM and CDR2 as ANQGSEA. V lost 7 bases to trimming and J lost 4 bases, with 10 bases between them. CDR3 length equals 12 residues. The CDR3 sequence: CSALGATGELFF. CDR3 nucleotides: TGCAGCGCCCTAGGGGCCACCGGGGAGCTGTTTTTT.

The chain couples TRBV7-9 to TRBJ2-5; D is unresolved. V lost 5 bases and J lost 5, with 9 bases in between. Germline CDR1 and CDR2: SEHNR and FQNEAQ (reference sequence). This CDR3 has 12 residues. CDR3 region: CASSPTRETQYF. DNA of the CDR3: TGTGCCAGCAGCCCCACCCGGGAGACCCAGTACTTC.

This clone appeared a few times. This sample includes further DNA sequences coding for the same CDR3. CDR3 loop: CASSTGISYEQYF. The CDR3, as DNA: TGTGCCAGCAGCACAGGGATTTCCTACGAGCAGTACTTC. The V and J genes are TRBV2 and TRBJ2-7; D may be TRBD1 (6 bases). The CDR3 extends over 13 amino acids. Trimming took 6 bases from V and 1 from J, leaving 10 bases between them. The germline V gene encodes CDR1 SNHLY and CDR2 FYNNEI. Full variable domain (rest looked up from reference TRBV2 and TRBJ2-7): EPEVTQTPSHQVTQMGQEVILRCVPISNHLYFYWYRQILGQKVEFLVSFYNNEISEKSEIFDDQFSVERPDGSNFTLKIRSTKLEDSAMYFCASSTGISYEQYFGPGTRLTVT.